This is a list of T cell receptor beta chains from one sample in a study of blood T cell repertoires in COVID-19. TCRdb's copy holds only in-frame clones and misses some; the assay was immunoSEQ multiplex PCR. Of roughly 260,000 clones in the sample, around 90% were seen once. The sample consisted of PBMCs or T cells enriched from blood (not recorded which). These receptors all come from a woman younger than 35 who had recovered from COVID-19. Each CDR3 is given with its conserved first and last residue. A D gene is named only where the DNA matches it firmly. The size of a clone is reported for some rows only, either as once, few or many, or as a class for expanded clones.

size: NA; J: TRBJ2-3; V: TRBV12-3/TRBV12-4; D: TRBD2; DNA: TGTGCCAGCAGGGGACTAGCGGCAGATACGCAGTATTTT; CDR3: CASRGLAADTQYF
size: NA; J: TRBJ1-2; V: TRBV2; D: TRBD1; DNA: TGTGCCAGCAGATGGGGACGACAGGGGGCGTATGGCTACACCTTC; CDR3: CASRWGRQGAYGYTF
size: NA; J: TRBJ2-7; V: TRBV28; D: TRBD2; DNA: TGTGCCAGCAGTTTAAGTCTAGCGGGAGCCGGCGAGCAGTACTTC; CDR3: CASSLSLAGAGEQYF
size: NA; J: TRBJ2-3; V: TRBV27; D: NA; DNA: TGTGCCAGCAGTTTCGTCCTGACTAGACGGGCAGATACGCAGTATTTT; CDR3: CASSFVLTRRADTQYF
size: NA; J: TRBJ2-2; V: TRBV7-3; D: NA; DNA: TGTGCCAGCAGCTTAACGGTTGCGGGGTTGGGGCCGGCCGGGGAGCTGTTTTTT; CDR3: CASSLTVAGLGPAGELFF
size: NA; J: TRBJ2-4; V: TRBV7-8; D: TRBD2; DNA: TGTGCCAGCAGCTTAGAGGGACTAGCGGCACTAGCCAAAAACATTCAGTACTTC; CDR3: CASSLEGLAALAKNIQYF
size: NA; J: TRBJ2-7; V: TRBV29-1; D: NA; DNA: TGCAGCGTCGGACAACTCTACGAGCAGTACTTC; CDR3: CSVGQLYEQYF
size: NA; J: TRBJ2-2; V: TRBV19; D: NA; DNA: TGTGCCAGTAGTATTGGGGCAACCGGGGAGCTGTTTTTT; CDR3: CASSIGATGELFF
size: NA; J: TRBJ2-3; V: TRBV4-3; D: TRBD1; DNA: TGCGCCAGCAGCCAAGATCGGGGACAGGGGGCAGATACGCAGTATTTT; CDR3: CASSQDRGQGADTQYF
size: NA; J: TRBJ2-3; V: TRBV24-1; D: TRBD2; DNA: TGTGCCACCAGTGACCCCGGGACTAGCCATCCAGATACGCAGTATTTT; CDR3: CATSDPGTSHPDTQYF
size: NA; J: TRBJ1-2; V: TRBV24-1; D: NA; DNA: TGTGCCACCAGTGATCCAGGGTTTTACGGCTATGGCTACACCTTC; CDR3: CATSDPGFYGYGYTF
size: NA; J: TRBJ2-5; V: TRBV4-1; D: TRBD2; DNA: TGCGCCAGCAGCCAAGATCGGGTAGCGGGAGGGCAAGAGACCCAGTACTTC; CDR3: CASSQDRVAGGQETQYF
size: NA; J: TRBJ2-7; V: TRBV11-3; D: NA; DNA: TGTGCCAGCAGCTTAGGGGGCAACTCCTACGAGCAGTACTTC; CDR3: CASSLGGNSYEQYF
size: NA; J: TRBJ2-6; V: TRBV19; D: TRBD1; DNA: TGTGCCAGTAGGAGGGACAGGGCCATCTCTGGGGCCAACGTCCTGACTTTC; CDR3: CASRRDRAISGANVLTF
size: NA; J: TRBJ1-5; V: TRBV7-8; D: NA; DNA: TGTGCCAGCGGGAATGGGGGGACTAGCAATCAGCCCCAGCATTTT; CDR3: CASGNGGTSNQPQHF
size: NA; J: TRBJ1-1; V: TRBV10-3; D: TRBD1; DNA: TGTGCCATCAGTGAGTCGGGGACAGGGTACACTGAAGCTTTCTTT; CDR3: CAISESGTGYTEAFF
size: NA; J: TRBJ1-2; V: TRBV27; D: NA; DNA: TGTGCCAGCAGTTTAACCCCAGGGTCTAACTATGGCTACACCTTC; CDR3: CASSLTPGSNYGYTF
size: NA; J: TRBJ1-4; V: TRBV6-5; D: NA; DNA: TGTGCCAGCAGAAGGGGTGAAAAACTGTTTTTT; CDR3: CASRRGEKLFF
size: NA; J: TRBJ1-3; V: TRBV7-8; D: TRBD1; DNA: TGTGCCAGCAGCCTCGACAGGGTATCTGGAAACACCATATATTTT; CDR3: CASSLDRVSGNTIYF
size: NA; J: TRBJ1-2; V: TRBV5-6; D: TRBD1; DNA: TGTGCCAGCAGCTTGGCTGGACAGGGAGGTGGCTACACCTTC; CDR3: CASSLAGQGGGYTF
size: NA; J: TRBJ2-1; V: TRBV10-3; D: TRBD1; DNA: TGTGCCATCAAAGGGGGCGCCTACAATGAGCAGTTCTTC; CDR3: CAIKGGAYNEQFF
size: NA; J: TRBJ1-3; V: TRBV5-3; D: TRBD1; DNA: TGTGCCAGAAGCTTGTCAGGGGGCTCTGGAAACACCATATATTTT; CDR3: CARSLSGGSGNTIYF
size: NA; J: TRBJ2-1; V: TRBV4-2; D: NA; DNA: TGTGCCAGCAGCCAATTGAGCGGGCCAGACAATGAGCAGTTCTTC; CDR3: CASSQLSGPDNEQFF
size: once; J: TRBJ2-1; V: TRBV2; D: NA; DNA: TGTGCCAGCAAGGTGAGGCCCCGCAATGAGCAGTTCTTC; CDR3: CASKVRPRNEQFF
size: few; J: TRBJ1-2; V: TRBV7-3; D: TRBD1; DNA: TGTGCCAGCAGCCAGGGGACAGGATCCTATGGCTACACCTTC; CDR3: CASSQGTGSYGYTF
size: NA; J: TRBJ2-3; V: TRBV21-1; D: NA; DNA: TGTGCCAGCAGCAAAGGGACTAGCGGATGCACAGATACGCAGTATTTT; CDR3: CASSKGTSGCTDTQYF